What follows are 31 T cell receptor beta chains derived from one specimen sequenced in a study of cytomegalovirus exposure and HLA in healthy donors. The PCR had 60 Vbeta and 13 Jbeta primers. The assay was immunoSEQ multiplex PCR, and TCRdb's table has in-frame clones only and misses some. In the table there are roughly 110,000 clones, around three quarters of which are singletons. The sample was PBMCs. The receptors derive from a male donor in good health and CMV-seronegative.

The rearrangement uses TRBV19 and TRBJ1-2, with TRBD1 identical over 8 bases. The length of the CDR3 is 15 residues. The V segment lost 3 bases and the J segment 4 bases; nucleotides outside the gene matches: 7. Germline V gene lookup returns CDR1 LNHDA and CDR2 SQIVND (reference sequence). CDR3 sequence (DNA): TGTGCCAGTAGTATTGGGGACAGGCAAGGCTATGGCTACACCTTC. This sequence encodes CASSIGDRQGYGYTF.

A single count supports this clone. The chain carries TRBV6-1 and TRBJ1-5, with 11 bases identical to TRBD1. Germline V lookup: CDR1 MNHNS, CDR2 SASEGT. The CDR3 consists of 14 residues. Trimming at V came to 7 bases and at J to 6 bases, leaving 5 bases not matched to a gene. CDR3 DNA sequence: TGTGCCAGCACCGAGGACAGGGGGCTTCAGCCCCAGCATTTT. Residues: CASTEDRGLQPQHF.

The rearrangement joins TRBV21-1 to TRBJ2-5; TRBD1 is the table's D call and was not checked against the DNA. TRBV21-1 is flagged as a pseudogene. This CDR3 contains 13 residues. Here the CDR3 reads CASRRTVQETQYF. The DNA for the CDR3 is TGTGCCAGCAGGAGGACAGTCCAAGAGACCCAGTACTTC.

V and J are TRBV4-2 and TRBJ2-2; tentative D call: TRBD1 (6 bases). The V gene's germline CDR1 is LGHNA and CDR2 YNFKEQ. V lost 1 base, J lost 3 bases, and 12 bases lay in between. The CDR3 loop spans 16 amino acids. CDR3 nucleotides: TGTGCCAGCAGCCAAGGGGAAGACAGGTACACCGGGGAGCTGTTTTTT. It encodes CASSQGEDRYTGELFF.

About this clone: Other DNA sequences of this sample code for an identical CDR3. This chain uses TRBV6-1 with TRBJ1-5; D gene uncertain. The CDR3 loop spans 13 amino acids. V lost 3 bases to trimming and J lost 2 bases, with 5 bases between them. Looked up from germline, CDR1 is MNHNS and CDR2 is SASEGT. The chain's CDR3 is CASSERGNQPQHF. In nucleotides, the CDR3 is TGTGCCAGCAGTGAGAGAGGCAATCAGCCCCAGCATTTT.

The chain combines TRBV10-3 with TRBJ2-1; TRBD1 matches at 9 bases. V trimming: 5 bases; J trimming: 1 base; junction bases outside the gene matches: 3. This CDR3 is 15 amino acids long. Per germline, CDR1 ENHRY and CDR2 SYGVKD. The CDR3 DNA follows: TGTGCCATCAGTCTACAGGGGGCTTCCTACAATGAGCAGTTCTTC. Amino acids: CAISLQGASYNEQFF.

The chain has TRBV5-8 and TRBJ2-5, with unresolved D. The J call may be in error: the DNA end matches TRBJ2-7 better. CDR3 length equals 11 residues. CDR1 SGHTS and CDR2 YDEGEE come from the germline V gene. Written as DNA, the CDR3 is TGTGCCAGCAGCTCCTCCTACGAGCAGTACTTC. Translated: CASSSSYEQYF.

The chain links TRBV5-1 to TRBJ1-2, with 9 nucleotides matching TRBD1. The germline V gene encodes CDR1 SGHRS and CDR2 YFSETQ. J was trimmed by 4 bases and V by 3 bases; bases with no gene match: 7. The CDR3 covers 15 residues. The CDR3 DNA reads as TGCGCCAGCAGCTCCACAGGGGGCGCGGGCTATGGCTACACCTTC. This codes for CASSSTGGAGYGYTF.

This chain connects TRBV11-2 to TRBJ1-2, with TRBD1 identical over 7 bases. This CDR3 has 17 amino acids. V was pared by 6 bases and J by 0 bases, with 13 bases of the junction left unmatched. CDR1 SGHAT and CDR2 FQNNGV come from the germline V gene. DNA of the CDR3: TGTGCCAGCAGGAGGGGCTCCGGGACAGACACTAACTATGGCTACACCTTC. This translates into CASRRGSGTDTNYGYTF.

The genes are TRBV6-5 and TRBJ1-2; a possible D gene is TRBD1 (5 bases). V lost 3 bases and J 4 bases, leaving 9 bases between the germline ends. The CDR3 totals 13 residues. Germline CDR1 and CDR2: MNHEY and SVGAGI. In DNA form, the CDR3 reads TGTGCCAGCAGTTATAGGGGCGGCTATGGCTACACCTTC. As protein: CASSYRGGYGYTF.

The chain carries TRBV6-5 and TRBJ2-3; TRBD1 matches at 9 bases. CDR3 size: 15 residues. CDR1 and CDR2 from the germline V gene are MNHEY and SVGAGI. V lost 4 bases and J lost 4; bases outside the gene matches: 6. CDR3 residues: CASSLRQGGSDTQYF. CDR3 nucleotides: TGTGCCAGCAGTTTACGACAGGGGGGATCAGATACGCAGTATTTT.

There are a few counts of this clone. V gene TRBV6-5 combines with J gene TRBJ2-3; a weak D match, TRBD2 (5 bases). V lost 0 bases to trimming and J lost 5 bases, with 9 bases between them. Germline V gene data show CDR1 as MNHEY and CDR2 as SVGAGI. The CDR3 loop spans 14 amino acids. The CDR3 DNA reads TGTGCCAGCAGTTACTCACAAGGAGGAGATACGCAGTATTTT. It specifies CASSYSQGGDTQYF.

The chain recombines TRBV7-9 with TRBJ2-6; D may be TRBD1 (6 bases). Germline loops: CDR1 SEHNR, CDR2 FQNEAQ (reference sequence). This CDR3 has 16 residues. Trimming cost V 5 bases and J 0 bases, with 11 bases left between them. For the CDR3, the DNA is TGTGCCAGCAGCGGAGACAGGAGCTCTGGGGCCAACGTCCTGACTTTC. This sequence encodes CASSGDRSSGANVLTF.

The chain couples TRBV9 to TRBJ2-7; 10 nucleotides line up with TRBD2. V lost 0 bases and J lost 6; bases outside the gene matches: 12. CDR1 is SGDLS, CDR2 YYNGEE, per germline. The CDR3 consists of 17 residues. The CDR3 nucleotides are TGTGCCAGCAGCGTAGGAACCCCAGGAGCGGGAGGGTCCGAGCAGTACTTC. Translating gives CASSVGTPGAGGSEQYF.

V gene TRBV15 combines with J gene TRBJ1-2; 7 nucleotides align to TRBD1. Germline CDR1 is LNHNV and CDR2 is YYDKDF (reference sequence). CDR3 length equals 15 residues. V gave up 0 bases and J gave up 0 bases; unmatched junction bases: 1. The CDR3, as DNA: TGTGCCACCAGCAGAGAAGGGACAGCTAACTATGGCTACACCTTC. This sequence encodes CATSREGTANYGYTF.

CDR3 nucleotide sequence: TGTGCCAGCAGCAAAGTGGGGTCGGACTGCACGGGCTACACCTTC. This translates into CASSKVGSDCTGYTF. The J gene is TRBJ1-2, the V gene TRBV21-1. TRBV21-1 is termed a pseudogene. This CDR3 has 15 amino acids.

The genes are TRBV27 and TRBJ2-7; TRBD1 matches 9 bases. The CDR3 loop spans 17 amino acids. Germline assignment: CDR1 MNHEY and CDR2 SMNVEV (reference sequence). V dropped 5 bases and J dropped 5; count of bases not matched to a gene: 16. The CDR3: CASSPTARDREEDEQYF. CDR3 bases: TGTGCCAGCAGTCCGACTGCCCGGGACAGGGAAGAGGACGAGCAGTACTTC.

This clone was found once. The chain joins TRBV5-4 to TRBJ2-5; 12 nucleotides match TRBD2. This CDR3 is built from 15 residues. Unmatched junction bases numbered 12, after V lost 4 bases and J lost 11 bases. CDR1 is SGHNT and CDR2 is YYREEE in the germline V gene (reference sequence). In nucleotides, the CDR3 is TGTGCCAGCAGCCCCGTGGCTCGACTAGCGGGAGAACAGTACTTC. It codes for CASSPVARLAGEQYF.

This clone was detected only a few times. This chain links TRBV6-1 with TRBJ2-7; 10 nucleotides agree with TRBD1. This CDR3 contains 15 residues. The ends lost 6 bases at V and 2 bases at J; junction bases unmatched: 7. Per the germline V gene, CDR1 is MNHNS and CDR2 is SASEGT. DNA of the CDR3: TGTGCCAGCAGGGGACAGGGGTCGGTTCCCTACGAGCAGTACTTC. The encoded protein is CASRGQGSVPYEQYF.

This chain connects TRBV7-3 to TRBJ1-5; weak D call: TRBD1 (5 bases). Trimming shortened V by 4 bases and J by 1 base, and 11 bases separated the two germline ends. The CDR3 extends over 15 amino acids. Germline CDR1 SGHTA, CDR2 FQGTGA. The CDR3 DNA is TGTGCCAGCAGCTCCCGGGGGGTAAGCAATCAGCCCCAGCATTTT. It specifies CASSSRGVSNQPQHF.

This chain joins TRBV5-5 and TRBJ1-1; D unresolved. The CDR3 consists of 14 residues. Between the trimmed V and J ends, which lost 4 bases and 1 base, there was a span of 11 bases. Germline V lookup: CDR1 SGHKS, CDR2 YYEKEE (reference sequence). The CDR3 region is CASSPQPRNTEAFF. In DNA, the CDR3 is TGTGCCAGCAGCCCCCAACCTAGGAACACTGAAGCTTTCTTT.

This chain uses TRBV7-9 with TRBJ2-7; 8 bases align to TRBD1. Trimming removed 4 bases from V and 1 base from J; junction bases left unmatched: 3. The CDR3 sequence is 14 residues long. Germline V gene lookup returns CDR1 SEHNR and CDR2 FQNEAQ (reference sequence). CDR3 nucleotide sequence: TGTGCCAGCAGCTCGGACAGGGCTTCCTACGAGCAGTACTTC. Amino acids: CASSSDRASYEQYF.

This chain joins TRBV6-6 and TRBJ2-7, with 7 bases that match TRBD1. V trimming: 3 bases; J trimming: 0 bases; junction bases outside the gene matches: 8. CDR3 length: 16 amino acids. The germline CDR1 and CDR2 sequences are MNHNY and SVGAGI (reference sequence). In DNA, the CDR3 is TGTGCCAGCAGTTATCACACAGGGGACAACTCCTACGAGCAGTACTTC. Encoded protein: CASSYHTGDNSYEQYF.

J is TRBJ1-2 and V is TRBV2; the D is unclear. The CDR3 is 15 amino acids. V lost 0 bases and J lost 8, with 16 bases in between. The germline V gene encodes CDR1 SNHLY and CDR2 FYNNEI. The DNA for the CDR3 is TGTGCCAGCAGTGAAGCGCTAGACGCTTCGAGGGGCTACACCTTC. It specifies CASSEALDASRGYTF.

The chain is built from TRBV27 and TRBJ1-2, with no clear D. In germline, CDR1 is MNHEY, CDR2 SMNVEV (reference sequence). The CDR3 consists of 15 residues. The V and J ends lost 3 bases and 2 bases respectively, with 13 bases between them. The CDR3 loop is CASSLRGFENYGYTF. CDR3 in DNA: TGTGCCAGCAGTTTGAGAGGTTTTGAGAACTATGGCTACACCTTC.

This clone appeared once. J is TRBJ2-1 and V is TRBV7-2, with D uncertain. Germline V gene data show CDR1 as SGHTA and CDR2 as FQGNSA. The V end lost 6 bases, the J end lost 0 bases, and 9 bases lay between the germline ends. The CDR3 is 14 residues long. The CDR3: CASRGSSSYNEQFF. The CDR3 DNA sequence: TGTGCCAGCAGAGGTAGCAGCTCCTACAATGAGCAGTTCTTC.

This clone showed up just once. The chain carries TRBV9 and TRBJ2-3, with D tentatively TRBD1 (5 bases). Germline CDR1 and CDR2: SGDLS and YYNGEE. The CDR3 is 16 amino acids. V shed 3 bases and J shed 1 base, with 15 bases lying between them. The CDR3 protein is CASSDDSIGGTDTQYF. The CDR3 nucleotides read TGTGCCAGCAGCGACGACAGTATTGGGGGCACAGATACGCAGTATTTT.

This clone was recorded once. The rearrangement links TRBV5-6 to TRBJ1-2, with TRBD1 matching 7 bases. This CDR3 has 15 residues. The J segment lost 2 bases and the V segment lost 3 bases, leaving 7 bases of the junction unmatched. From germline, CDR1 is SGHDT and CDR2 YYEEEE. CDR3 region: CASSSGAGGNYGYTF. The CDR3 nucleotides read TGTGCCAGCAGCTCAGGAGCAGGGGGGAACTATGGCTACACCTTC.

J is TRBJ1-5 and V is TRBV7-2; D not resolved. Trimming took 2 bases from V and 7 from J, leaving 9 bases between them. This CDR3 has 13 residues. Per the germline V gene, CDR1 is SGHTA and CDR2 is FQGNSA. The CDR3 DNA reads TGTGCCAGCAGCTTATCGCCAGTCCAGCCCCAGCATTTT. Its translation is CASSLSPVQPQHF.

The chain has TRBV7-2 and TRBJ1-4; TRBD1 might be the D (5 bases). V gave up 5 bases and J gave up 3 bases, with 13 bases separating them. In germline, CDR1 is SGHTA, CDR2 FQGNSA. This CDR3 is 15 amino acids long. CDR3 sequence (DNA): TGTGCCAGCAGCACGGTAATAGGGGCTAATGAAAAACTGTTTTTT. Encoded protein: CASSTVIGANEKLFF.

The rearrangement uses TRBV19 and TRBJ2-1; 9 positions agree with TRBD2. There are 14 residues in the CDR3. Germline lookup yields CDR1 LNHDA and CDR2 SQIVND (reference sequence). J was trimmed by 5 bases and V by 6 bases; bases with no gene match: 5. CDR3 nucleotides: TGTGCCAGTAGGGCTAGCGGGGAAAACAATGAGCAGTTCTTC. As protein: CASRASGENNEQFF.